The rows below give T cell receptor beta chains drawn from one sample of a study of metastatic and nonmetastatic thyroid tumors. TCRdb re-called clones via MiXCR from the PCR reads. The sample lists 8,000 to 8,500 clones, around 43% occurring once. The sequencing input was tumor tissue. Source of these receptors: a male donor with papillary thyroid cancer or a benign thyroid nodule (not recorded which). Some clones in this sample may be carry-over from other donors' samples. Both conserved end residues are part of each CDR3. The D gene is left open where the match is weak. Clone size is not always given. Where it is, it says once, few, many or a class for expanded clones.

V	J	size	D	CDR3	DNA
TRBV20-1	TRBJ1-1	-	-	CSAREDSMNTEAFF	TGCAGTGCTAGAGAAGACAGCATGAACACTGAAGCTTTCTTT
TRBV6-2/TRBV6-3	TRBJ2-1	-	-	CASSGLSNEQFF	TGTGCCAGCAGTGGACTGTCCAATGAGCAGTTCTTC
TRBV5-1	TRBJ2-3	-	-	CASSYLNTHFFTDTQYF	TGCGCCAGCAGCTACCTCAACACACACTTCTTCACAGATACGCAGTATTTT
TRBV12-3/TRBV12-4	TRBJ1-3	few	-	CASSLGRVIGTGNTIYF	TGTGCCAGCAGTTTGGGCAGGGTGATAGGTACTGGAAACACCATATATTTT
TRBV11-1	TRBJ2-7	-	-	CASSESRLSSYEQYF	TGTGCCAGCAGCGAATCCAGACTGAGCTCCTACGAGCAGTACTTC
TRBV9	TRBJ2-7	-	TRBD1	CASSGTGGRYEQYF	TGTGCCAGCAGCGGGACAGGGGGCAGATACGAGCAGTACTTC
TRBV14	TRBJ1-2	-	-	CASSQDLAGENYGYTF	TGTGCCAGCAGCCAAGATTTGGCCGGGGAAAACTATGGCTACACCTTC
TRBV20-1	TRBJ2-7	once	-	CSARDFAGQPGYEQYF	TGCAGTGCTAGAGATTTCGCGGGACAACCTGGCTACGAGCAGTACTTC
TRBV2	TRBJ2-7	-	-	CASSGGRTDSYEQYF	TGTGCCAGCAGTGGGGGACGGACAGACTCCTACGAGCAGTACTTC
TRBV6-2/TRBV6-3	TRBJ2-5	once	TRBD2	CASSYSPPTSGSVWGETQYF	TGTGCCAGCAGTTACTCTCCCCCCACTAGCGGGAGTGTGTGGGGGGAGACCCAGTACTTC
TRBV19	TRBJ2-6	medium-sized	-	CASTDRPGSGANVLTF	TGTGCCAGTACCGACAGACCAGGGTCTGGGGCCAACGTCCTGACTTTC
TRBV6-6	TRBJ2-7	-	-	CASSYRFTYEQYF	TGTGCCAGCAGTTACAGGTTTACCTACGAGCAGTACTTC
TRBV11-3	TRBJ2-7	-	TRBD2	CASSPSGSTEQYF	TGTGCCAGCAGCCCTAGCGGGAGTACCGAGCAGTACTTC
TRBV15	TRBJ1-2	-	-	CATSRSGETGADGYTF	TGTGCCACCAGCAGGAGCGGGGAGACAGGAGCCGATGGCTACACCTTC
TRBV20-1	TRBJ2-7	-	-	CSARANSAYEQYF	TGCAGTGCTAGAGCCAACTCAGCTTACGAGCAGTACTTC
TRBV5-1	TRBJ1-2	medium-sized	-	CASSVPEGSGGYTF	TGCGCCAGCAGCGTCCCAGAGGGGTCGGGTGGCTACACCTTC
TRBV6-1	TRBJ2-6	medium-sized	-	CASAEYSYSGANVLTF	TGTGCCAGCGCAGAGTACAGCTACTCTGGGGCCAACGTCCTGACTTTC
TRBV28	TRBJ2-2	-	-	CASSLGGTNTGELFF	TGTGCCAGCAGTTTGGGCGGCACGAACACCGGGGAGCTGTTTTTT
TRBV28	TRBJ2-7	few	-	CASGTEVETFSGEQYF	TGTGCCAGCGGTACAGAAGTGGAAACCTTTTCGGGGGAGCAGTACTTC
TRBV30	TRBJ2-7	-	TRBD1	CAWSGQGKVEYF	TGTGCCTGGAGTGGACAGGGGAAGGTCGAGTACTTC